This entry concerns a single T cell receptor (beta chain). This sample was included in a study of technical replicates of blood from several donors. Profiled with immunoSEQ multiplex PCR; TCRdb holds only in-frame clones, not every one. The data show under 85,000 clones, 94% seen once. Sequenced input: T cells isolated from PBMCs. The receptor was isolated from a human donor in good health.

The CDR3 is CATRRGHGTQYF. The CDR3 DNA follows: TGTGCCACAAGGAGGGGTCATGGTACGCAGTATTTT. The V gene is TRBV14, the J gene TRBJ2-3, with TRBD2 as a possible D gene (6 bases). The CDR3 is made up of 12 amino acids. V dropped 10 bases and J dropped 8 bases, with 16 bases sitting between them. Germline CDR1 reads SGHDN; CDR2 reads FVKESK.